This T cell receptor beta chain was documented in a study of immune evolution from preneoplasia to lung adenocarcinoma. Generated by immunoSEQ multiplex PCR, the TCRdb table keeps only in-frame clones and is missing some. The sample lists 4,800 or so clones, approximately 85% occurring once. Premalignant or tumor cells were enriched by macro-dissection after pathologic assessment. The trim removed 5 bases at V and 7 bases at J, leaving 7 bases unmatched. The germline gives CDR1 SGHTA, CDR2 FQGTGA. The CDR3 is 13 amino acids. Sequenced material: FFPE atypical adenomatous hyperplasia tissue from the lung. Subset: atypical adenomatous hyperplasia (AAH), lung preneoplasia. The TCR sequence derives from a person aged 70 to 85 with lung adenocarcinoma. The chain has TRBV7-3 and TRBJ2-7; 8 nucleotides agree with TRBD2. The CDR3 loop reads CASSLGTSGEQYF. The CDR3 DNA follows: TGTGCCAGCAGCCTCGGGACTAGTGGTGAGCAGTACTTC.